The rows below give T cell receptor beta chains drawn from one sample of a study of T cells in Graves' hyperthyroidism and ophthalmopathy. TCRdb called the multiplex PCR reads again in MiXCR, with one record for every CDR3 protein. This sample yields roughly 500,000 distinct CDR3 sequences, of which under 60% are seen a single time; under 20% belongs to the top ten. The sequencing input was peripheral blood or thyroid tissue (not recorded which). These receptors originate from an adult woman with Graves' disease, either hyperthyroidism or ophthalmopathy (not recorded which). Each CDR3 is given with its conserved first and last residue. A D gene is named only where the DNA matches it firmly. Size is stated for part of the rows, as once, few or many counts, or as a class when the clone is expanded.

j_gene | d_gene | v_gene | abundance | CDR3nt | CDR3aa
TRBJ1-5 | - | TRBV4-2 | - | TGTGCCAGCAGCCAAGGTGCAGGGGTCAGGGAGCCCCAGCATTTT | CASSQGAGVREPQHF
TRBJ2-6 | - | TRBV5-1 | - | TGCGCCAGCAGCTTGACTACTTTGTCTGGGGCCAACGTCCTGACTTTC | CASSLTTLSGANVLTF
TRBJ2-7 | - | TRBV2 | - | TGTGCCAGCAGGGGAGAGCCCGCCGGGGAGCAGTACTTC | CASRGEPAGEQYF
TRBJ1-5 | TRBD1 | TRBV20-1 | many | TGCAGTGCTAGGACGGACAGGGAAAGTCAGCCCCAGCATTTT | CSARTDRESQPQHF
TRBJ1-2 | - | TRBV24-1 | - | TGTGCCACCAGTGATAGCGGGATCCGGGGAGGCTACACCTTC | CATSDSGIRGGYTF
TRBJ1-2 | TRBD1 | TRBV7-7 | once | TGCGCCAGCAGCCTTGGGACAGTGACCTCCTATGGCTACACCTTC | CASSLGTVTSYGYTF
TRBJ1-5 | - | TRBV7-8 | - | TGTGCCAGCAGCTTAATCCAGGCCAATCAGCCCCAGCATTTT | CASSLIQANQPQHF
TRBJ2-2 | - | TRBV12-3/TRBV12-4 | many | TGTGCCAGCAGACCCGGGCCTGAGGACACCGGGGAGCTGTTTTTT | CASRPGPEDTGELFF
TRBJ1-3 | - | TRBV10-3 | - | TGTGCCATCAGTGAGCCGTATTCAGGAAGCTCTGGAAACACCATATATTTT | CAISEPYSGSSGNTIYF
TRBJ2-2 | - | TRBV7-6 | - | TGTGCCAGCAGCAATACCTGGGGAGCCCAGAACACCGGGGAGCTGTTTTTT | CASSNTWGAQNTGELFF
TRBJ2-5 | TRBD2 | TRBV6-5 | - | TGTGCCAGCAGTTTTATCCCGCCTAGCGGTTCTTGGGGGACCCAGTACTTC | CASSFIPPSGSWGTQYF
TRBJ2-7 | - | TRBV2 | many | TGTGCCAGCACCGGGGTCGAGCAGTACTTC | CASTGVEQYF
TRBJ2-7 | TRBD1 | TRBV13 | many | TGTGCCAGCAGCGCCGGGACAGGGCGGACCTACGAGCAGTACTTC | CASSAGTGRTYEQYF
TRBJ2-2 | - | TRBV27 | few | TGTGCCAGCAGTTTAGGCCCGTGGACGGACGGGGAGCTGTTTTTT | CASSLGPWTDGELFF
TRBJ2-5 | TRBD1 | TRBV2 | - | TGTGCCAGCAGTGCACAGACAGGGGAGACCCAGTACTTC | CASSAQTGETQYF
TRBJ2-5 | - | TRBV5-1 | many | TGCGCCAGCAGCTTGGCCCGCAGTCAAGAGACCCAGTACTTC | CASSLARSQETQYF
TRBJ1-1 | TRBD1 | TRBV2 | - | TGTGCCAGCAGCCCCCCTCCCGGGACAGGGAATTCGGCTTTCTTT | CASSPPPGTGNSAFF
TRBJ2-7 | - | TRBV6-1 | many | TGTGCCAGTGGGTGGGGGGAAGAGCAGTACTTC | CASGWGEEQYF